This entry lists 6 T cell receptor beta chains sequenced from one sample in a study of cytomegalovirus exposure and HLA in healthy donors. The PCR ran on 60 Vbeta and 13 Jbeta primers. Measured with immunoSEQ multiplex PCR; TCRdb has only the in-frame clones, and not every one. The sample lists about 160,000 clones, roughly 82% occurring once. Sequenced: PBMCs. These receptors all come from a woman between 45 and 65 years old in good health and CMV-seropositive.

This rearrangement joins TRBV5-4 to TRBJ2-1, with 10 bases fitting TRBD2. CDR3 size: 15 residues. Germline-derived CDR1 and CDR2 are SGHNT and YYREEE (reference sequence). Trimming at V came to 2 bases and at J to 7 bases, leaving 6 bases not matched to a gene. The CDR3 DNA reads as TGTGCCAGCAGCTTCAGCGGGGGGGCTTGGAATGAGCAGTTCTTC. As protein: CASSFSGGAWNEQFF.

The chain is built from TRBV5-5 and TRBJ2-2; a weak D match, TRBD2 (5 bases). V lost 0 bases and J 5 bases, leaving 8 bases between the germline ends. This CDR3 is 14 amino acids long. Germline V gene sequence: CDR1 SGHKS, CDR2 YYEKEE (reference sequence). The CDR3 sequence is CASSLVWETGELFF. The CDR3 bases are TGTGCCAGCAGCTTGGTGTGGGAGACCGGGGAGCTGTTTTTT.

The rearrangement links TRBV11-1 to TRBJ2-7; 8 bases are shared with TRBD1. From germline, CDR1 is SGHAT and CDR2 FQDESV (reference sequence). This CDR3 region has 14 residues. Trimming removed 5 bases from V and 3 bases from J; junction bases left unmatched: 6. CDR3 loop: CASSLGTGLYEQYF. The CDR3 DNA reads as TGTGCCAGCAGCCTGGGGACAGGCCTCTACGAGCAGTACTTC.

The chain recombines TRBV5-1 with TRBJ2-7, with unresolved D. The V and J ends lost 3 bases and 2 bases respectively, with 3 bases between them. The CDR3 is 11 amino acids. Germline loops: CDR1 SGHRS, CDR2 YFSETQ. The CDR3 region has the DNA TGCGCCAGCAGCTATACCTACGAGCAGTACTTC. Translated: CASSYTYEQYF.

The chain recombines TRBV29-1 with TRBJ1-2; a weak D match, TRBD1 (6 bases). V was trimmed by 4 bases and J by 6 bases, leaving 15 bases between them. Germline loops: CDR1 SQVTM, CDR2 ANQGSEA. The CDR3 length is 13 residues. For the CDR3, the DNA is TGCAGCGTTGGGGGGGGCGCTGGTCATGGCTACACCTTC. Translating gives CSVGGGAGHGYTF.

The sample holds one count of this clone. The CDR3 sequence: CASSAGQAHTGELFF. CDR3 sequence (DNA): TGTGCCAGTAGTGCGGGACAGGCCCACACCGGGGAGCTGTTTTTT. The chain combines TRBV19 with TRBJ2-2, with 8 bases that match TRBD1. Germline trimming cut 5 bases from V and 3 bases from J; bases unmatched to any gene: 5. The CDR3 sequence is 15 residues long. Germline CDR1 reads LNHDA; CDR2 reads SQIVND (reference sequence).